This T cell receptor (beta chain) was sequenced for a study of shared clonotypes between healthy human individuals. As for this clone: In the same sample, other DNA sequences code for this CDR3.

The assay was immunoSEQ multiplex PCR, and TCRdb's table has in-frame clones only and misses some. The sample shows approximately 2.3 million clones, approximately 95% of them seen only once. V was cut by 1 base and J by 2 bases, with 9 bases left in between. Per the germline V gene, CDR1 is LNHNV and CDR2 is YYDKDF (reference sequence). The CDR3 totals 14 residues. The sequence was collected from a man between 18 and 29 years old in good health. Some clones in this sample may be carry-over from other donors' samples. The sample was naive CD4+ T cells from PBMCs. As to subset: CD45RA+ positively selected. J is TRBJ2-7 and V is TRBV15; D is tentatively TRBD1 or TRBD2 (5 bases each). CDR3 residues: CATSRGGSAYEQYF. CDR3 in DNA: TGTGCCACCAGCAGAGGGGGGAGTGCCTACGAGCAGTACTTC.